This TCR beta chain stems from a study of OX40 agonist ivuxolimab in advanced cancers. Study context: Averaging around 60 years in age, with a range of roughly 23 to 85, the cohort was approximately 83% male.

This clone was observed a single time. What it binds is unknown. Germline loops: CDR1 SGHRS, CDR2 YFSETQ. The ends lost 0 bases at V and 2 bases at J; junction bases unmatched: 7. CDR3 length: 16 amino acids. Measured with immunoSEQ multiplex PCR; TCRdb has only the in-frame clones, and not every one. The sample holds about 68,000 clones, around 84% seen once. Study-wide results and caveats: Partly responding patients at 0.1-3.0 mg/kg showed some of the smallest clonal expansion. In the 0.1 to 3.0 mg/kg range, CD4+ and CD8+ blood T cells had expanded clonally by week 6. No determination was made of the antigen specificity of the expanded peripheral T cells.

This receptor was identified in an adult with an advanced solid tumor such as melanoma, head and neck, liver or kidney cancer. The chain links TRBV5-1 to TRBJ2-5; TRBD1 aligns across 7 bases. The sample in question was CD4+ or CD8+ T cells sorted from blood, obtained in a trial of the OX40 agonist ivuxolimab. The CDR3 sequence is CASSLVLGQTQETQYF. The CDR3 nucleotides are TGCGCCAGCAGCTTGGTACTGGGACAGACGCAAGAGACCCAGTACTTC.